This entry concerns a single T cell receptor beta chain. Assay used: immunoSEQ multiplex PCR; TCRdb lists only in-frame clones, some missing. The data hold about 64,000 clones, with more than 75% observed a single time. The CDR3 extends over 18 amino acids. The junction had 13 bases not matched to a gene; V was cut back by 4 bases and J by 1 base. The V gene's germline CDR1 is SGHRS and CDR2 YFSETQ. The source of the sample is a study of T cell changes during pregnancy in multiple sclerosis. The chain combines TRBV5-1 with TRBJ1-1; 10 nucleotides align to TRBD1. Sample: peripheral blood, taken in the second trimester of pregnancy. The source is a female donor with multiple sclerosis, enrolled in a pregnancy study. CDR3 sequence: CASSRQTGGDGTNTEAFF. The CDR3 DNA sequence: TGCGCCAGCAGCCGCCAGACAGGGGGCGATGGTACGAACACTGAAGCTTTCTTT.